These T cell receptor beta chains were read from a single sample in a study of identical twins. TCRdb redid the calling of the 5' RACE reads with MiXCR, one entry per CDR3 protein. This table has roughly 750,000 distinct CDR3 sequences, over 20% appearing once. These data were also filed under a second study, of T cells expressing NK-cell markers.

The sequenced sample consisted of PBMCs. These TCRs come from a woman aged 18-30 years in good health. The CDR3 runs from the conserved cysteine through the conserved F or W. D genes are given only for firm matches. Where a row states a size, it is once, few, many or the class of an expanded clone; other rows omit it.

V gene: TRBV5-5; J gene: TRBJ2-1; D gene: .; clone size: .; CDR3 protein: CASSFSINSEQFF; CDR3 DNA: TGTGCCAGCAGCTTTTCTATTAACTCGGAGCAGTTCTTC
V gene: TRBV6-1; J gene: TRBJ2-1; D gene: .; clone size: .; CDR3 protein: CASRQAIAGPYNEQFF; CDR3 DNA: TGTGCCAGCCGCCAAGCTATCGCGGGACCCTACAATGAGCAGTTCTTC
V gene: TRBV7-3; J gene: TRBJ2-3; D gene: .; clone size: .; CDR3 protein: CATSVGVPSDTQYF; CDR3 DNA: TGTGCCACTTCCGTTGGTGTACCCTCAGATACGCAGTATTTT
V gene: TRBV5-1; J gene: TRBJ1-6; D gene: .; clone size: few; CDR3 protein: CASSPKPNSPLHF; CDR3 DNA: TGCGCCAGCAGCCCAAAGCCCAATTCACCCCTCCACTTT
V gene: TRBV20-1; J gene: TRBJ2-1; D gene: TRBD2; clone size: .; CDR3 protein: CSAHRSGRQYNEQFF; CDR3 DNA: TGCAGTGCCCACCGTAGCGGGAGGCAGTACAATGAGCAGTTCTTC
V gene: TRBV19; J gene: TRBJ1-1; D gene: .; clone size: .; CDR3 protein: CASSPLGASAFF; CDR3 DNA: TGTGCCAGTAGTCCCCTGGGTGCTTCAGCTTTCTTT
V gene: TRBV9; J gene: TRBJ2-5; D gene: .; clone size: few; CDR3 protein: CASGTPAGETQYF; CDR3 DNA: TGTGCCAGCGGGACACCCGCCGGGGAGACCCAGTACTTC
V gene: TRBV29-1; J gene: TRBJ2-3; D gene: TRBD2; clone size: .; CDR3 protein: CSVEPAGDTQYF; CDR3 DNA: TGCAGCGTTGAACCAGCGGGGGATACGCAGTATTTT
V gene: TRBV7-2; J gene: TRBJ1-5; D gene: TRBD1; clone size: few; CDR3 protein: CASSLTGVRNQPQHF; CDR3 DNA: TGTGCCAGCAGCTTAACAGGGGTACGGAATCAGCCCCAGCATTTT
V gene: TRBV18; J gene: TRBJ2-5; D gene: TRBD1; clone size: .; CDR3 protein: CASSPVDRGKTQYF; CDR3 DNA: TGTGCCAGCTCACCCGTAGACAGGGGAAAGACCCAGTACTTC
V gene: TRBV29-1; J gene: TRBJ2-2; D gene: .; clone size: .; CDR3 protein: CSVEGGTMGRTGELFF; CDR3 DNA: TGCAGCGTTGAAGGTGGGACAATGGGACGCACCGGGGAGCTGTTTTTT
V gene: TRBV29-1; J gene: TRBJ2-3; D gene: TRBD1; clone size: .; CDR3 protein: CSVLGQLLTSDTQYF; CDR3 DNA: TGCAGCGTACTGGGACAGCTGTTGACGTCAGATACGCAGTATTTT
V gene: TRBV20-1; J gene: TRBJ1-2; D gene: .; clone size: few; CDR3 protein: CSASHREWVYGYTF; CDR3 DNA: TGCAGTGCTAGTCACAGGGAGTGGGTCTATGGCTACACCTTC
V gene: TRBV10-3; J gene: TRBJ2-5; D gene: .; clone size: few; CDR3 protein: CAISAGTRQETQYF; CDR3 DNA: TGTGCCATCAGTGCGGGGACACGCCAAGAGACCCAGTACTTC
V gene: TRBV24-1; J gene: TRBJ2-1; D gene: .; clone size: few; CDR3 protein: CATSDEYRVNEQFF; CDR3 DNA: TGTGCCACCAGTGATGAATACAGGGTCAATGAGCAGTTCTTC
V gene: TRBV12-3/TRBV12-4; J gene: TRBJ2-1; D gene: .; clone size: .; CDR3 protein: CASRVNGYNEQFF; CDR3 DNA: TGTGCCAGCAGGGTAAACGGTTACAATGAGCAGTTCTTC
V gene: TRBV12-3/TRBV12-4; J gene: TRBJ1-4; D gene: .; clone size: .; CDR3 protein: CASSPYVATNEKLFF; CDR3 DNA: TGTGCCAGCAGCCCCTACGTTGCAACTAATGAAAAACTGTTTTTT
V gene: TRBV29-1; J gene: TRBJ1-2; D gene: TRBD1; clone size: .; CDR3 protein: CSVRTGPNYGYTF; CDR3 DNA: TGCAGCGTGAGGACAGGTCCTAACTATGGCTACACCTTC
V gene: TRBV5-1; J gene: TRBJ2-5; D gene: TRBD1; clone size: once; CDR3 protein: CASSSGQGSFLGETQYF; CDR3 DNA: TGCGCCAGCAGCTCCGGACAGGGCTCTTTTTTAGGAGAGACCCAGTACTTC
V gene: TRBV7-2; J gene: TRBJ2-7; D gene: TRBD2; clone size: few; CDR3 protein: CASSLSVAGNYEQYF; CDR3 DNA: TGTGCCAGCAGCTTGTCGGTAGCGGGAAACTACGAGCAGTACTTC
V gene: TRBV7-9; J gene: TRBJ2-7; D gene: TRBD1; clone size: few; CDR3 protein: CASSSGQGGQYF; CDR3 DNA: TGTGCCAGCAGCTCGGGACAGGGCGGGCAGTACTTC
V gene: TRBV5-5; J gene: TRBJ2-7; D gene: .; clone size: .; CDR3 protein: CASSPDFSYEQYF; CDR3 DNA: TGTGCCAGCAGCCCCGACTTCTCCTACGAGCAGTACTTC
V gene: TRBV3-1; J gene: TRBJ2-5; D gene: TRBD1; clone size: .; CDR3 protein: CASSQGWGRGETQYF; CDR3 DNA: TGTGCCAGCAGCCAAGGGTGGGGCAGGGGGGAGACCCAGTACTTC
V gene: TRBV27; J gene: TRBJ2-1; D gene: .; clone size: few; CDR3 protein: CASSGLGRLNEQFF; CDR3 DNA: TGTGCCAGCAGTGGGCTTGGCAGACTAAATGAGCAGTTCTTC
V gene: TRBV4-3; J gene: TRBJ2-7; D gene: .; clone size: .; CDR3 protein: CASSPRSGYEQYF; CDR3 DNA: TGTGCCAGCTCACCACGATCCGGCTACGAGCAGTACTTC
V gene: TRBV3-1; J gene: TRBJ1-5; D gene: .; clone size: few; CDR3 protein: CASSQYRDNQPQHF; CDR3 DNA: TGTGCCAGCAGCCAATACAGGGACAATCAGCCCCAGCATTTT
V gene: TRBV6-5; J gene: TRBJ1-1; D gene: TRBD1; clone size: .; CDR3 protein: CASSYSTPDRGPEAFF; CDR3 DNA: TGTGCCAGCAGTTATTCTACCCCGGACAGGGGACCTGAAGCTTTCTTT
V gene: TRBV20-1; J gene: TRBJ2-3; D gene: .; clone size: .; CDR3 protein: CSASRQEAADTQYF; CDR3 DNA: TGCAGTGCTAGTAGACAGGAGGCGGCAGATACGCAGTATTTT
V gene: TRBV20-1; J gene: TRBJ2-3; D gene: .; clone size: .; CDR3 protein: CSATRGASTTDTQYF; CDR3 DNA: TGCAGTGCTACGAGAGGGGCTAGCACCACAGATACGCAGTATTTT
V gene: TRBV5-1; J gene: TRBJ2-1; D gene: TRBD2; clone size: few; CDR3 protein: CASSYYSGGGYYNEQFF; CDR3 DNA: TGCGCCAGCAGCTATTATAGCGGGGGCGGTTACTACAATGAGCAGTTCTTC
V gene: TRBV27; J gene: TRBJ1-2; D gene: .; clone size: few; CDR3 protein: CASSLSVANLGANYGYTF; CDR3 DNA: TGTGCCAGCAGTTTATCGGTGGCTAATTTGGGGGCAAACTATGGCTACACCTTC
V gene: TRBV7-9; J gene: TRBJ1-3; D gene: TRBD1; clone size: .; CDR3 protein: CASSLQGALGNTIYF; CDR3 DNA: TGTGCCAGCAGCTTACAGGGGGCGTTAGGAAACACCATATATTTT
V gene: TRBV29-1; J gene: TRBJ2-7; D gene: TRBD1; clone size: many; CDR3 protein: CSVTGQGAHYEQYF; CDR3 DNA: TGCAGCGTCACTGGACAGGGGGCTCACTACGAGCAGTACTTC
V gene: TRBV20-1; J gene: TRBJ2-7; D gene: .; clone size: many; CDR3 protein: CSGLLRGYEQYF; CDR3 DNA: TGCAGTGGTCTGCTCCGGGGGTACGAGCAGTACTTC
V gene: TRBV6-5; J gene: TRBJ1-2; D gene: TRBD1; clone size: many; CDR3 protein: CASSYYRGATYGYTF; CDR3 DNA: TGTGCCAGCAGTTACTACAGGGGAGCAACCTATGGCTACACCTTC
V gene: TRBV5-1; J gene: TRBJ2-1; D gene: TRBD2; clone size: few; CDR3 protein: CASSSSPGTSGKNEQFF; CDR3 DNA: TGCGCCAGCAGCTCTTCGCCCGGGACTAGCGGGAAAAATGAGCAGTTCTTC
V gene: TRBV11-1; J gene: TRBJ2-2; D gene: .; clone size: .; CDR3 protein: CATAVGTSGGGANTGELFF; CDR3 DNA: TGTGCCACGGCGGTGGGGACAAGTGGCGGAGGGGCGAACACCGGGGAGCTGTTTTTT
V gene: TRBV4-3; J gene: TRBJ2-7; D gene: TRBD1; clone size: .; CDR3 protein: CASSVGTGSYEQYF; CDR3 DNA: TGCGCCAGCAGCGTGGGGACAGGCTCCTACGAGCAGTACTTC
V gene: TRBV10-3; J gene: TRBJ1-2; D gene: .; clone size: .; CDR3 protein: CAIGLEENYGYTF; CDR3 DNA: TGTGCCATCGGTTTAGAGGAAAACTATGGCTACACCTTC
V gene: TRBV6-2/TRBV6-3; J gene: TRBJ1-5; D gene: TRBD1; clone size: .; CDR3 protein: CASRWQGAYSNQPQHF; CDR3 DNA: TGTGCCAGCCGTTGGCAGGGGGCTTATAGCAATCAGCCCCAGCATTTT
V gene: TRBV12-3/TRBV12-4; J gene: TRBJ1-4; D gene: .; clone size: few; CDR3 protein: CASSRTSVGEKLFF; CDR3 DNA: TGTGCCAGCAGCCGGACGTCGGTGGGTGAAAAACTGTTTTTT
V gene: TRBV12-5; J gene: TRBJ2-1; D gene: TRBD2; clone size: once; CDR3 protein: CASGLEWVSRGGSYNEQFF; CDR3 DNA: TGTGCTAGTGGTTTGGAATGGGTCTCCCGGGGGGGGTCCTACAATGAGCAGTTCTTC
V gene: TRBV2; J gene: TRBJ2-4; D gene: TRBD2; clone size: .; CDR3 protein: CASSPPGLALKNIQYF; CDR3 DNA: TGTGCCAGCAGTCCCCCCGGACTAGCGCTGAAAAACATTCAGTACTTC
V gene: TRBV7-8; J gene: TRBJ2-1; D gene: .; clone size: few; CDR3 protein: CASSLWDFQFF; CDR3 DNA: TGTGCCAGCAGCTTATGGGACTTTCAGTTCTTC
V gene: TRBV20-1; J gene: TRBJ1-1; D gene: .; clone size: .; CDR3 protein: CSARDLRQGTEAFF; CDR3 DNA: TGCAGTGCTAGAGATCTCAGGCAGGGGACTGAAGCTTTCTTT
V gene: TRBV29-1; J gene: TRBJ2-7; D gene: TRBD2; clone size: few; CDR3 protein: CSAVGGDYEQYF; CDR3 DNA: TGCAGCGCCGTGGGGGGGGATTACGAGCAGTACTTC
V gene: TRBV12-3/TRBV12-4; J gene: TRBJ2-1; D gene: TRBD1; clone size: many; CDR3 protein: CASSRTGTGNIQQFF; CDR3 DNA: TGTGCCAGCAGTCGGACCGGGACAGGTAACATTCAGCAGTTCTTC
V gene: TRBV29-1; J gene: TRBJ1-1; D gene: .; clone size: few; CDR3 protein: CSVRLAGTEAFF; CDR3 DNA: TGCAGCGTTAGATTAGCGGGCACTGAAGCTTTCTTT
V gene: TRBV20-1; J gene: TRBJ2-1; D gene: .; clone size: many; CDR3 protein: CSARGGGRNSYNEQFF; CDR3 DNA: TGCAGTGCCAGAGGGGGGGGGCGTAACTCCTACAATGAGCAGTTCTTC
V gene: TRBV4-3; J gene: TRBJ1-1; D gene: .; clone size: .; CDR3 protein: CASSQDTQATEAFF; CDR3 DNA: TGCGCCAGCAGCCAAGATACGCAAGCCACTGAAGCTTTCTTT
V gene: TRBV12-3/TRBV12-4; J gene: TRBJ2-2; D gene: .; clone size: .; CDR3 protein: CASIRAGELFF; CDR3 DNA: TGTGCCAGCATTAGGGCCGGGGAGCTGTTTTTT
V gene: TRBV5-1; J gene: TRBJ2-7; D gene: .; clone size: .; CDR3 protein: CASSFQVRVAYEQYF; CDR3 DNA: TGCGCCAGCAGCTTTCAAGTAAGAGTGGCTTACGAGCAGTACTTC
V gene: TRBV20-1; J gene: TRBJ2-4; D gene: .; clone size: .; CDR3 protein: CSTPAAKNIQYF; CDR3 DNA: TGCAGTACCCCAGCTGCCAAAAACATTCAGTACTTC